The 4 T cell receptor beta chains presented below share a single source sample, sequenced in a study of T cells in Graves' hyperthyroidism and ophthalmopathy. Regions amplified from RNA transcripts were the TCR beta CDR3 regions. Carried out on the TCR CDR3, a first-round RT-PCR used the HTBI primer set. In TCRdb, the multiplex PCR reads were re-called with MiXCR into one record per CDR3 protein. The data show about 180,000 distinct CDR3 sequences, over 15% seen once. Sequences were obtained from blood. These receptors all stem from a woman between 50 and 59 years old with Graves' hyperthyroidism.

This clonotype was observed at least ten times. The rearrangement joins TRBV12-3 or TRBV12-4 to TRBJ1-4; TRBD1 matches at 10 bases. J gave up 7 bases and V 9 bases, and 5 bases lay outside the gene matches. This CDR3 comprises 13 residues. The CDR3 is CASTGQGIEKLFF. DNA for the CDR3: TGTGCCAGTACGGGACAGGGGATTGAAAAACTGTTTTTT.

This clonotype was observed a few times. This chain joins TRBV9 and TRBJ2-4, with D possibly TRBD1 on 6 matching bases. This CDR3 spans 13 amino acids. Germline assignment: CDR1 SGDLS and CDR2 YYNGEE. With 3 bases removed from V and 5 bases from J, the gap between germline ends came to 9 bases. The DNA of the CDR3 is TGTGCCAGCAGCGACCACAGGGAAAACATTCAGTACTTC. It translates to CASSDHRENIQYF.

This clonotype was seen a handful of times. The chain couples TRBV19 to TRBJ2-2; D is perhaps TRBD2 (6 bases). Germline values: CDR1 LNHDA, CDR2 SQIVND (reference sequence). This CDR3 comprises 15 residues. The germline V and J ends were trimmed by 7 bases and 2 bases, with 14 bases remaining between them. CDR3: CASTRLDSNTGELFF. CDR3 in DNA: TGTGCCAGTACTAGACTAGACTCTAACACCGGGGAGCTGTTTTTT.

This clonotype was counted many times. The J gene is TRBJ2-7, the V gene TRBV19, with TRBD1 matching 7 bases. The CDR3 consists of 13 residues. The germline V gene has CDR1 LNHDA and CDR2 SQIVND (reference sequence). V gave up 6 bases and J gave up 2 bases; unmatched junction bases: 4. CDR3 sequence reads: CASRDRFTYEQYF. The CDR3 DNA reads as TGTGCCAGTAGGGACAGGTTCACCTACGAGCAGTACTTC.